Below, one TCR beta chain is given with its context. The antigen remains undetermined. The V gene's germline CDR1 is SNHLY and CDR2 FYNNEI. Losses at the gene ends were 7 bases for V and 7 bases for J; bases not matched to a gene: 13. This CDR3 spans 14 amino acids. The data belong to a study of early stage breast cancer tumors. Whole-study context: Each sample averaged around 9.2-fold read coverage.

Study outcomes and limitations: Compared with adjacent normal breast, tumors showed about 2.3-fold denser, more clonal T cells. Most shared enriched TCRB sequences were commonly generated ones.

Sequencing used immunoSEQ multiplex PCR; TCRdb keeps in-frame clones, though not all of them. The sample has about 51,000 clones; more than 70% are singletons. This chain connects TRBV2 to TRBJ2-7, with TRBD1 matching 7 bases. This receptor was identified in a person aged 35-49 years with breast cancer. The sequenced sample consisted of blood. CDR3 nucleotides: TGTGCCAGCAATCCTGACAGGGCCGTAAAGGAGCAGTACTTC. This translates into CASNPDRAVKEQYF.